A single sample gave rise to the 29 T cell receptor beta chains below, sequenced in a study of human T cells and chemical hapten exposure. The time point here: patch test 3, about 24 weeks after DPC sensitization. Documented treatment: therapeutic diphenylcyclopropenone sensitization with weekly scalp DPC. TCRdb recomputed calls from the RACE reads with MiXCR, one row per CDR3 protein. The table lists roughly 90,000 distinct CDR3 sequences, about a tenth of them singletons, with roughly 1% in the top ten. The specimen comprised whole blood, sampled in connection with sensitization to the hapten diphenylcyclopropenone (DPC). The receptor set was obtained from a woman aged 25 to 39 with alopecia areata. Some clones in this sample may be carry-over from other donors' samples.

The gene calls are TRBV6-5 and TRBJ2-7; perhaps TRBD2 as D (6 bases). Trimming took off 0 bases at V and 2 bases at J, with 11 bases between the two ends. The germline V gene encodes CDR1 MNHEY and CDR2 SVGAGI. This CDR3 is 15 amino acids long. CDR3 residues: CASSYSFRTTYEQYF. In DNA form, the CDR3 reads TGTGCCAGCAGTTACTCTTTCCGGACTACCTACGAGCAGTACTTC.

This clonotype was seen repeatedly, ten times or more. This chain joins TRBV3-1 and TRBJ2-1; D remains unclear. Germline V lookup: CDR1 LGHDT, CDR2 YNNKEL (reference sequence). Between the trimmed V and J ends, which lost 2 bases and 3 bases, there was a span of 11 bases. The CDR3 is made up of 15 amino acids. The CDR3 is CASSQRANRYNEQFF. DNA for the CDR3: TGTGCCAGCAGCCAACGAGCGAACCGCTACAATGAGCAGTTCTTC.

The rearrangement joins TRBV6-5 to TRBJ2-7, with D perhaps matching TRBD1 or TRBD2 (6 bases each). CDR1 and CDR2 from the germline V gene are MNHEY and SVGAGI. The CDR3 covers 15 residues. V was cut by 3 bases and J by 1 base, with 13 bases left in between. The CDR3 protein is CASSYSGALSYEQYF. DNA for the CDR3: TGTGCCAGCAGTTATTCGGGGGCCTTATCCTACGAGCAGTACTTC.

This clonotype was detected many times. The V call is TRBV7-3, the J call TRBJ2-2; D is perhaps TRBD1 (5 bases). Germline-derived CDR1 and CDR2 are SGHTA and FQGTGA. The V end was cut by 7 bases, the J end by 1 base, with 10 bases between. The CDR3 spans 14 residues. The CDR3 DNA sequence: TGTGCCAGCAAGCAGGGAAGGAACACCGGGGAGCTGTTTTTT. Its translation is CASKQGRNTGELFF. Looking up the rest from reference TRBV7-3 and TRBJ2-2 gives the full variable domain: GAGVSQTPSNKVTEKGKYVELRCDPISGHTALYWYRQSLGQGPEFLIYFQGTGAADDSGLPNDRFFAVRPEGSVSTLKIQRTERGDSAVYLCASKQGRNTGELFFGEGSRLTVL.

This clonotype was observed many times. V usage is TRBV5-1 and J usage is TRBJ2-6, with D hard to call. The CDR3 runs 14 residues. From germline, CDR1 is SGHRS and CDR2 YFSETQ. Trimming stripped 5 bases from V and 4 bases from J, with 10 bases between. CDR3 sequence (DNA): TGCGCCAGCAGAGGGCAGGTCGGGGCCAACGTCCTGACTTTC. Its protein is CASRGQVGANVLTF.

This clonotype was recorded a few times. This chain uses TRBV6-6 with TRBJ1-1; TRBD1 agrees at 10 bases. Per germline, CDR1 MNHNY and CDR2 SVGAGI (reference sequence). Losses at the gene ends were 7 bases for V and 3 bases for J; bases not matched to a gene: 8. The CDR3 loop spans 15 amino acids. This chain's CDR3 is CASNRDRGVDTEAFF. The CDR3 DNA sequence: TGTGCCAGCAACCGGGACAGGGGCGTGGACACTGAAGCTTTCTTT.

There are many counts of this clonotype. The chain has TRBV7-6 and TRBJ2-7; possibly TRBD1 for D (6 bases). Germline V gene sequence: CDR1 SGHVS, CDR2 FNYEAQ. V lost 4 bases, J lost 3 bases, and 13 bases lay in between. The length of the CDR3 is 14 residues. The CDR3 nucleotides read TGTGCCAGCAGCTCACTCGGACAGAACTACGAGCAGTACTTC. Residues: CASSSLGQNYEQYF.

This clonotype was counted a few times. J is TRBJ1-5 and V is TRBV20-1; D is unclear. In germline, CDR1 is DFQATT, CDR2 SNEGSKA (reference sequence). V was clipped by 4 bases and J by 7 bases, with 20 bases between them. The CDR3 runs 15 residues. In DNA form, the CDR3 reads TGCAGTGCTAACAGAGGCGTCGGTGAGTGGCAGCCCCAGCATTTT. Translation gives CSANRGVGEWQPQHF.

This clonotype appeared a few times. This sequence joins TRBV11-3 and TRBJ1-6, with TRBD1 matching 10 bases. V trimming: 4 bases; J trimming: 11 bases; junction bases outside the gene matches: 35. Germline V CDR1 and CDR2: SGHNT, YENEEA. This CDR3 is built from 24 residues. The CDR3 nucleotides read TGTGCCAGCAGCTCAATAATGAGGGCCGTTTCGACTGCCCCTGGGCGGACAGGGGGACCACCCCTCCACTTT. Protein product: CASSSIMRAVSTAPGRTGGPPLHF.

The rearrangement joins TRBV6-4 to TRBJ1-1; D is possibly TRBD1 (5 bases). Germline CDR1 reads MRHNA; CDR2 reads SNTAGT. V lost 6 bases, J lost 1 base, and 9 bases lay in between. This CDR3 is 13 amino acids long. The CDR3 here is CASRVTENTEAFF. CDR3 DNA sequence: TGTGCCAGCAGGGTGACAGAGAACACTGAAGCTTTCTTT.

This clonotype was detected ten times or more. CDR3 sequence reads: CASTGLAGSRDEQFF. For the CDR3, the DNA is TGTGCCAGCACAGGACTAGCGGGTAGCAGGGATGAGCAGTTCTTC. V is TRBV6-2 or TRBV6-3 and J is TRBJ2-1; 11 positions agree with TRBD2. V was clipped by 7 bases and J by 8 bases; unmatched bases: 10. The germline gives CDR1 MNHEY, CDR2 SVGEGT. There are 15 residues in the CDR3.

This clonotype showed up many times. The chain joins TRBV20-1 to TRBJ2-7; possibly TRBD2 for D (5 bases). The CDR3 has 13 residues. Germline-derived CDR1 and CDR2 are DFQATT and SNEGSKA (reference sequence). Trimming stripped 5 bases from V and 0 bases from J, with 11 bases between. Written as DNA, the CDR3 is TGCAGTGCTGGCGGGTCTTACTCCTACGAGCAGTACTTC. It translates to CSAGGSYSYEQYF.

This clonotype came up a few times. The CDR3 coding sequence is TGTGCCTGGAACGAACTGGGGGGCTCCTACAATGAGCAGTTCTTC. Translated, it gives CAWNELGGSYNEQFF. The V gene is TRBV30, the J gene TRBJ2-1; perhaps TRBD2 as D (6 bases). In germline, CDR1 is GTSNPN, CDR2 SVGIG (reference sequence). CDR3 size: 15 residues. Trimming cost V 4 bases and J 0 bases, with 13 bases left between them.

This clonotype has a count of ten or more. V is TRBV28 and J is TRBJ2-6; D gene uncertain. Germline V gene sequence: CDR1 MDHEN, CDR2 SYDVKM. The CDR3 has 15 amino acids. The germline V and J ends were trimmed by 6 bases and 0 bases, with 9 bases remaining between them. The CDR3 sequence: CASRKLGSGANVLTF. DNA for the CDR3: TGTGCCAGCAGGAAACTGGGCTCTGGGGCCAACGTCCTGACTTTC.

This rearrangement joins TRBV7-9 to TRBJ2-7; 15 bases line up with TRBD2. CDR3 size: 15 residues. V was clipped by 5 bases and J by 4 bases; unmatched bases: 3. Germline V gene lookup returns CDR1 SEHNR and CDR2 FQNEAQ (reference sequence). In DNA form, the CDR3 reads TGTGCCAGCAGCCCGGGACTAGCGGGAGGTTACGAGCAGTACTTC. It encodes CASSPGLAGGYEQYF.

The sample holds a few counts of this clonotype. The rearrangement links TRBV6-4 to TRBJ2-1; 13 bases line up with TRBD2. There are 14 residues in the CDR3. Germline V gene data show CDR1 as MRHNA and CDR2 as SNTAGT. Trimming removed 8 bases from V and 5 bases from J; junction bases left unmatched: 3. The chain's CDR3 is CASLGLAGHNEQFF. The CDR3 bases are TGTGCCAGCTTGGGACTAGCGGGGCACAATGAGCAGTTCTTC.

The chain couples TRBV29-1 to TRBJ2-5, with D maybe TRBD1 (5 bases). V was clipped by 7 bases and J by 2 bases, with 14 bases between them. The CDR3 length is 13 residues. In germline, CDR1 is SQVTM, CDR2 ANQGSEA. CDR3 protein: CSAARATQETQYF. As DNA, the CDR3 is TGCAGCGCGGCCAGGGCGACTCAAGAGACCCAGTACTTC.

This clonotype was seen ten or more times. V is TRBV6-6 and J is TRBJ2-2; 9 nucleotides match TRBD2. The CDR3 runs to 16 residues. Germline assignment: CDR1 MNHNY and CDR2 SVGAGI (reference sequence). J gave up 7 bases and V 6 bases, and 12 bases lay outside the gene matches. The CDR3 nucleotides are TGTGCCAGCAGACTCGATAGCGGGAGTGGGAACGGGGAGCTGTTTTTT. It specifies CASRLDSGSGNGELFF.

In the case of this clonotype: The CDR3 carries no conserved terminal phenylalanine or tryptophan, so it likely arises from a read error. V is TRBV6-5 and J is TRBJ1-1; the D is unclear. V lost 5 bases to trimming and J lost 5 bases, with 15 bases between them. The CDR3 runs 14 residues. Germline loops: CDR1 MNHEY, CDR2 SVGAGI. The CDR3 DNA follows: TGTGCCAGCAGTGCCTTCTGGGGTGGAACTGAAGCTTTCTAT. Amino acid sequence: CASSAFWGGTEAFY.

This clonotype was seen more than once but under ten times. This sequence joins TRBV18 and TRBJ2-2; D unresolved. Trimming cost V 5 bases and J 3 bases, with 7 bases left between them. CDR1 is KGHSH, CDR2 LQKENI, per germline. The CDR3 length is 13 residues. The CDR3 protein is CASSTDHTGELFF. The CDR3 nucleotides read TGTGCCAGCTCAACCGACCACACCGGGGAGCTGTTTTTT. The whole variable domain, remainder taken from reference TRBV18 and TRBJ2-2, is NAGVMQNPRHLVRRRGQEARLRCSPMKGHSHVYWYRQLPEEGLKFMVYLQKENIIDESGMPKERFSAEFPKEGPSILRIQQVVRGDSAAYFCASSTDHTGELFFGEGSRLTVL.

This clonotype came up many times. The chain joins TRBV5-1 to TRBJ2-7; TRBD1 is a possible D gene (6 bases). The CDR3 loop spans 13 amino acids. V shed 4 bases and J shed 7 bases, with 15 bases lying between them. The germline V gene has CDR1 SGHRS and CDR2 YFSETQ. The CDR3 protein is CASSQDRSWEQYF. The CDR3 DNA reads TGCGCCAGCAGCCAAGACAGGTCTTGGGAGCAGTACTTC.

In this sample, this clonotype turned up many times. This rearrangement joins TRBV12-3 or TRBV12-4 to TRBJ2-7; 11 nucleotides align to TRBD2. This CDR3 comprises 15 residues. J was trimmed by 4 bases and V by 5 bases; bases with no gene match: 7. CDR3 in DNA: TGTGCCAGCAGTCCACCGACTAGCGGGACTTACGAGCAGTACTTC. It yields the protein CASSPPTSGTYEQYF.

This clonotype was counted between two and nine times. The chain uses TRBV29-1 and TRBJ1-4; the D gene is possibly TRBD1 (6 bases). This CDR3 has 14 amino acids. CDR1 SQVTM and CDR2 ANQGSEA come from the germline V gene. Trimming pared 6 bases from V and 0 bases from J, leaving 11 bases between. CDR3 sequence reads: CSVVDRATNEKLFF. The DNA of the CDR3 is TGCAGCGTCGTGGACAGAGCAACTAATGAAAAACTGTTTTTT.

This clonotype was counted between two and nine times. V and J are TRBV30 and TRBJ2-2; the D gene is possibly TRBD2 (6 bases). CDR1 is GTSNPN, CDR2 SVGIG, per germline (reference sequence). With 0 bases removed from V and 5 bases from J, the gap between germline ends came to 13 bases. The length of the CDR3 is 15 residues. CDR3 nucleotides: TGTGCCTGGAGTGTAACCGGGAGTAGTACCGGGGAGCTGTTTTTT. It translates to CAWSVTGSSTGELFF.

In this sample, this clonotype turned up a few times. The V gene is TRBV20-1, the J gene TRBJ2-5; tentative D call: TRBD1 (5 bases). Germline V gene sequence: CDR1 DFQATT, CDR2 SNEGSKA (reference sequence). V lost 3 bases to trimming and J lost 3 bases, with 11 bases between them. The CDR3 covers 13 residues. CDR3 in amino acids: CSARAGREETQYF. In DNA form, the CDR3 reads TGCAGTGCTAGGGCAGGGCGCGAAGAGACCCAGTACTTC.

The chain employs TRBV12-3 or TRBV12-4 and TRBJ2-4, with D possibly TRBD1 on 5 matching bases. The V end was cut by 1 base, the J end by 5 bases, with 12 bases between. This CDR3 region has 15 residues. The CDR3 bases are TGTGCCAGCAGTTTAGTCGACAGAAAACAAAACATTCAGTACTTC. Protein sequence: CASSLVDRKQNIQYF.

This clonotype came up many times. The CDR3 DNA reads as TGCAGTGCTAAGCGGGGGAGCGAGCAGTACTTC. It encodes CSAKRGSEQYF. The rearrangement uses TRBV20-1 and TRBJ2-7; 8 bases align to TRBD2. The J segment lost 6 bases and the V segment lost 4 bases, leaving 2 bases of the junction unmatched. Germline V gene data show CDR1 as DFQATT and CDR2 as SNEGSKA (reference sequence). The CDR3 extends over 11 amino acids.

This clonotype has at least ten counts. The CDR3 here is CSVGTGGFEQYF. The CDR3 nucleotides are TGCAGCGTCGGGACAGGGGGTTTCGAGCAGTACTTC. The chain carries TRBV29-1 and TRBJ2-7; TRBD1 aligns across 11 bases. The CDR3 has 12 amino acids. The V gene end was trimmed by 6 bases and the J gene end by 6 bases; junction bases not matched to a gene: 4. CDR1 SQVTM and CDR2 ANQGSEA come from the germline V gene.

J is TRBJ2-3 and V is TRBV6-5; 7 bases match TRBD2. With 0 bases clipped from V and 8 bases from J, the junction kept 11 bases outside the gene matches. This CDR3 spans 16 amino acids. In germline, CDR1 is MNHEY, CDR2 SVGAGI. The CDR3 nucleotides read TGTGCCAGCAGTTACTCCTGGGCGCGGGAGATGGCTACGCAGTATTTT. Translated: CASSYSWAREMATQYF.